What follows are 27 T cell receptor beta chains derived from one specimen sequenced in a study of a mutant IDH1 vaccine in newly diagnosed glioma. Documented time point: week 35, safety follow-up. The vaccine gave 300 ug of a 20-mer mutant IDH1 peptide subcutaneously per dose. Method: immunoSEQ multiplex PCR; TCRdb's copy keeps in-frame clones and lacks some. This table holds fewer than 35,000 clones, over 60% found once. Their specific antigens are unknown. Material: PBMCs, obtained from a glioma patient whose treatment included an IDH1 peptide vaccine. The receptors shown here come from a man in his fifties with glioma.

V and J are TRBV9 and TRBJ1-3; D unresolved. V shed 3 bases and J shed 1 base, with 8 bases lying between them. The CDR3 totals 14 residues. Germline V gives CDR1 SGDLS, CDR2 YYNGEE. The CDR3 coding sequence is TGTGCCAGCAGCGCATACAGTTCTGGAAACACCATATATTTT. It specifies CASSAYSSGNTIYF.

The J gene is TRBJ2-7, the V gene TRBV7-2; 9 nucleotides match TRBD2. The germline V gene has CDR1 SGHTA and CDR2 FQGNSA. The trim removed 4 bases at V and 5 bases at J, leaving 15 bases unmatched. CDR3 length: 17 residues. The CDR3 region is CASSYPLAGREMHEQYF. CDR3 sequence (DNA): TGTGCCAGCAGCTACCCACTAGCGGGTAGGGAAATGCACGAGCAGTACTTC.

The V and J genes are TRBV27 and TRBJ2-3; possibly TRBD1 for D (5 bases). There are 13 residues in the CDR3. Trimming removed 6 bases at V and 3 bases at J, with 10 bases between. Germline assignment: CDR1 MNHEY and CDR2 SMNVEV (reference sequence). CDR3 nucleotide sequence: TGTGCCAGCAGCCGGCCAGGGACAGATACGCAGTATTTT. The encoded protein is CASSRPGTDTQYF.

This chain links TRBV29-1 with TRBJ2-2; 8 nucleotides align to TRBD2. Germline CDR1 SQVTM, CDR2 ANQGSEA. The CDR3 is 15 amino acids. Trimming took 4 bases from V and 6 from J; bases not matched to a gene: 10. The CDR3 nucleotides read TGCAGCGTTGTTCCTGGCGGGGGGAGGGCCGGGGAGCTGTTTTTT. Amino acids: CSVVPGGGRAGELFF.

J is TRBJ2-3 and V is TRBV7-9, with D possibly being TRBD1 (6 bases). There are 15 residues in the CDR3. CDR1 SEHNR and CDR2 FQNEAQ come from the germline V gene (reference sequence). V gave up 5 bases and J gave up 2 bases, with 14 bases separating them. The CDR3 DNA is TGTGCCAGCAGCCCAACAGGGAGACCCACAGATACGCAGTATTTT. It translates to CASSPTGRPTDTQYF.

The sample holds a few counts of this clone. The gene calls are TRBV12-5 and TRBJ1-5; 8 nucleotides align to TRBD1. Trimming cost V 2 bases and J 5 bases; bases outside gene matches: 5. This CDR3 contains 15 residues. CDR1 LGHNT and CDR2 FRNRAP come from the germline V gene. CDR3 sequence: CASGLSSGGYQPQHF. In DNA, the CDR3 is TGTGCTAGTGGTTTGTCCTCAGGGGGCTATCAGCCCCAGCATTTT.

CDR3 in amino acids: CSVMTGGYGYTF. As DNA, the CDR3 is TGCAGCGTTATGACAGGGGGGTATGGCTACACCTTC. This rearrangement joins TRBV29-1 to TRBJ1-2; TRBD1 agrees at 9 bases. The CDR3 runs to 12 residues. The V and J ends lost 5 bases and 5 bases, in that order; junction bases with no gene match: 3. The germline V gene has CDR1 SQVTM and CDR2 ANQGSEA.

By sample share, this clone is medium-sized. CDR3 sequence: CASSPWSGSYEQYF. The CDR3 DNA is TGCGCCAGCAGCCCCTGGAGTGGGTCCTACGAGCAGTACTTC. The J gene is TRBJ2-7, the V gene TRBV4-1; D remains unclear. Looked up from germline, CDR1 is MGHRA and CDR2 is YSYEKL. The CDR3 is made up of 14 amino acids. V was pared by 4 bases and J by 1 base, with 11 bases between.

This chain uses TRBV4-1 with TRBJ2-6; D unresolved. CDR1 and CDR2 (germline): MGHRA, YSYEKL. The CDR3 is made up of 22 amino acids. V was cut by 1 base and J by 0 bases, with 25 bases left in between. The CDR3 spells CASSQAWIVGRSSLSGANVLTF. CDR3 nucleotide sequence: TGCGCCAGCAGCCAAGCCTGGATCGTAGGCAGATCTTCCCTCTCTGGGGCCAACGTCCTGACTTTC.

The genes are TRBV25-1 and TRBJ1-4; D is uncertain. The ends were cut back, 6 bases at V and 1 base at J, with 6 bases in the middle. Germline loops: CDR1 MGHDK, CDR2 SYGVNS. CDR3 size: 13 residues. The CDR3 DNA reads as TGTGCCAGCAGGGAACTAACTAATGAAAAACTGTTTTTT. Amino acid sequence: CASRELTNEKLFF.

This clone was seen a few times. CDR3 region: CASSVAGFHGYTF. The CDR3 nucleotides are TGTGCCAGCAGCGTAGCAGGGTTTCATGGCTACACCTTC. V is TRBV9 and J is TRBJ1-2; D is possibly TRBD1 (5 bases). This CDR3 has 13 residues. Per the germline V gene, CDR1 is SGDLS and CDR2 is YYNGEE. Trimming removed 0 bases from V and 6 bases from J, with 9 bases in between.

V usage is TRBV21-1 and J usage is TRBJ2-7. TRBV21-1 is annotated as a pseudogene. The CDR3 is 12 amino acids. Here the CDR3 reads CASSTRPRKQYF. In DNA, the CDR3 is TGTGCCAGCAGCACCCGCCCAAGGAAGCAGTACTTC.

The V and J genes are TRBV2 and TRBJ1-6; D perhaps matches TRBD1 (6 bases). This CDR3 is built from 18 residues. Germline V CDR1 and CDR2: SNHLY, FYNNEI. Deletions cut 2 bases from V and 7 bases from J, with 21 bases between. CDR3 sequence reads: CASSEMARAGQSNSPLHF. CDR3 DNA sequence: TGTGCCAGCAGTGAAATGGCCCGGGCTGGACAGTCCAATTCACCCCTCCACTTT.

This chain joins TRBV15 and TRBJ1-2; D not resolved. The germline V and J ends were trimmed by 0 bases and 0 bases, with 5 bases remaining between them. The CDR3 totals 14 residues. CDR1 and CDR2 from the germline V gene are LNHNV and YYDKDF (reference sequence). For the CDR3, the DNA is TGTGCCACCAGCAGAGATCTCGCTAACTATGGCTACACCTTC. Residues: CATSRDLANYGYTF.

V usage is TRBV4-3 and J usage is TRBJ2-7; D gene ambiguous. The germline gives CDR1 LGHNA, CDR2 YSLEER. The CDR3 spans 14 residues. Trimming took off 5 bases at V and 2 bases at J, with 13 bases between the two ends. CDR3 sequence reads: CASSNAIGTYEQYF. The CDR3 DNA sequence: TGCGCCAGCAGCAATGCTATAGGGACCTACGAGCAGTACTTC.

Only a few counts were recorded for this clone. The J gene is TRBJ2-5, the V gene TRBV7-9; the D gene is possibly TRBD2 (6 bases). The CDR3 extends over 12 amino acids. Germline V gene lookup returns CDR1 SEHNR and CDR2 FQNEAQ (reference sequence). V gave up 3 bases and J gave up 14 bases, with 16 bases separating them. Here the CDR3 reads CASSFHGSGQYF. The CDR3 bases are TGTGCCAGCAGCTTCCACGGTAGCGGCCAATACTTC.

The V and J genes are TRBV10-3 and TRBJ2-3; no clear D gene. Germline-derived CDR1 and CDR2 are ENHRY and SYGVKD. V lost 6 bases and J lost 6, with 13 bases in between. The CDR3 runs 13 residues. CDR3 protein: CAIRLGAADTQYF. The CDR3 region has the DNA TGTGCCATCAGGCTGGGCGCGGCGGATACGCAGTATTTT.

The chain employs TRBV9 and TRBJ2-7; TRBD2 is a possible D gene (6 bases). The CDR3 runs to 13 residues. Germline V gene sequence: CDR1 SGDLS, CDR2 YYNGEE. V gave up 4 bases and J gave up 3 bases, with 11 bases separating them. CDR3 nucleotides: TGTGCCAGCAGCCCTGGGGGACTCTACGAGCAGTACTTC. Protein product: CASSPGGLYEQYF.

This chain joins TRBV5-1 and TRBJ1-3, with D unresolved. V was trimmed by 5 bases and J by 0 bases, leaving 12 bases between them. Germline V gene lookup returns CDR1 SGHRS and CDR2 YFSETQ. The CDR3 covers 15 residues. Here the CDR3 DNA reads TGCGCCAGCAGGGCCACAGTGTTCTCTGGAAACACCATATATTTT. Its translation is CASRATVFSGNTIYF.

The sample holds a few counts of this clone. The V gene is TRBV2, the J gene TRBJ1-6; D might be TRBD1 (6 bases). Trimming removed 2 bases at V and 8 bases at J, with 13 bases between. The CDR3 consists of 15 residues. In germline, CDR1 is SNHLY, CDR2 FYNNEI. CDR3 in DNA: TGTGCCAGCAGTGAACGGAGGGGGGGGCATTCACCCCTCCACTTT. Protein product: CASSERRGGHSPLHF. The full variable domain, its missing parts supplied by reference TRBV2 and TRBJ1-6, is EPEVTQTPSHQVTQMGQEVILRCVPISNHLYFYWYRQILGQKVEFLVSFYNNEISEKSEIFDDQFSVERPDGSNFTLKIRSTKLEDSAMYFCASSERRGGHSPLHFGNGTRLTVT.

DNA of the CDR3: TGCGCCAGCAGCCCCATTTTGCAGGCCCGAGATTACGAGCAGTACTTC. Translating gives CASSPILQARDYEQYF. The gene calls are TRBV4-1 and TRBJ2-7, with unresolved D. This CDR3 region has 16 residues. V was clipped by 4 bases and J by 4 bases, with 20 bases between them. The germline CDR1 and CDR2 sequences are MGHRA and YSYEKL.

The CDR3 nucleotides are TGTGCCAGCAGTCGGGGCCGGGTCCTTCAAGAGACCCAGTACTTC. Its translation: CASSRGRVLQETQYF. The chain recombines TRBV7-7 with TRBJ2-5; D tentatively reads TRBD1 or TRBD2 (5 bases each). The CDR3 covers 15 residues. V was cut by 6 bases and J by 2 bases, with 16 bases left in between. Germline CDR1 SSHAT, CDR2 FNYEAQ (reference sequence).

The chain uses TRBV4-3 and TRBJ1-6, with a possible D match to TRBD1 (6 bases). From germline, CDR1 is LGHNA and CDR2 YSLEER. V was clipped by 0 bases and J by 8 bases, with 11 bases between them. This CDR3 contains 15 residues. The CDR3 here is CASSQDRGSDSPLHF. The CDR3 coding sequence is TGCGCCAGCAGCCAAGACAGGGGCTCGGATTCACCCCTCCACTTT.

This chain joins TRBV6-5 and TRBJ1-1; D may be TRBD1 (6 bases). V gave up 8 bases and J gave up 1 base, with 11 bases separating them. In germline, CDR1 is MNHEY, CDR2 SVGAGI. The CDR3 is made up of 13 amino acids. The DNA for the CDR3 is TGTGCCAGCTCCGGGACACCGAACACTGAAGCTTTCTTT. Its translation: CASSGTPNTEAFF.

V and J are TRBV6-1 and TRBJ1-1, with a tentative D call TRBD1 (6 bases). The V and J ends lost 5 bases and 3 bases respectively, with 16 bases between them. The CDR3 has 15 residues. Per germline, CDR1 MNHNS and CDR2 SASEGT. CDR3 sequence (DNA): TGTGCCAGCAGTCCCGCGGGACACCGGTACACTGAAGCTTTCTTT. Translated: CASSPAGHRYTEAFF.

The V gene is TRBV14, the J gene TRBJ1-1; 7 bases fit TRBD1. Germline trimming cut 4 bases from V and 6 bases from J; bases unmatched to any gene: 14. CDR1 SGHDN and CDR2 FVKESK come from the germline V gene. The CDR3 length is 16 residues. CDR3 loop: CASSRLTGVESSEAFF. The CDR3 DNA reads TGTGCCAGCAGCCGACTCACAGGGGTGGAAAGCTCTGAAGCTTTCTTT.

The chain carries TRBV7-8 and TRBJ1-2, with 9 nucleotides matching TRBD1. CDR1 is SGHVS and CDR2 is FQNEAQ in the germline V gene. The CDR3 totals 16 residues. V dropped 4 bases and J dropped 8; count of bases not matched to a gene: 14. As DNA, the CDR3 is TGTGCCAGCAGCTCGACCTTAGGGACAGGGTTAGAAGGCTACACCTTC. This gives the protein CASSSTLGTGLEGYTF.